Shown below are 3 T cell receptor beta chains from a single sample sequenced in a study of human T cells and chemical hapten exposure. MiXCR was run by TCRdb on the RACE reads, yielding one entry per CDR3 protein. The sample lists fewer than 200,000 distinct CDR3 sequences; about a fifth were seen once. Sample time point: patch test 1, 2 weeks after DPC sensitization. The sample's treatment: therapeutic diphenylcyclopropenone sensitization with weekly scalp DPC. The material sequenced was whole blood, taken in connection with sensitization to the hapten diphenylcyclopropenone (DPC). The source of these receptors is a woman aged 50 to 60 with alopecia areata. Some clones in this sample may be carry-over from other donors' samples.

V is TRBV20-1 and J is TRBJ1-2; D is possibly TRBD1 (5 bases). V was cut by 6 bases and J by 4 bases, with 15 bases left in between. The length of the CDR3 is 13 residues. Germline-derived CDR1 and CDR2 are DFQATT and SNEGSKA (reference sequence). The CDR3 loop reads CSAGTTLTYGYTF. The CDR3 DNA reads TGCAGTGCCGGGACCACCCTGACCTATGGCTACACCTTC.

The chain carries TRBV6-5 and TRBJ2-3, with 8 bases lining up with TRBD1. The CDR3 has 13 amino acids. With 11 bases clipped from V and 2 bases from J, the junction kept 6 bases outside the gene matches. The germline gives CDR1 MNHEY, CDR2 SVGAGI. In DNA, the CDR3 is TGTGCCGCCTGGACAGGGAACACAGATACGCAGTATTTT. The encoded protein is CAAWTGNTDTQYF.

The V call is TRBV15, the J call TRBJ2-3; 8 nucleotides match TRBD2. The CDR3 runs 18 residues. From germline, CDR1 is LNHNV and CDR2 YYDKDF (reference sequence). Trimming removed 0 bases from V and 1 base from J; junction bases left unmatched: 9. The CDR3 DNA reads TGTGCCACCAGCAGAGAGGGAAGCGGGAGTCCGCGCACAGATACGCAGTATTTT. Translation gives CATSREGSGSPRTDTQYF.